A single sample gave rise to the 7 T cell receptor beta chains below, sequenced in a study of T-cell memory formation after mild COVID-19. TCRdb processed the 5' RACE reads anew with MiXCR; each CDR3 protein has one entry. The data contain some 200,000 distinct CDR3 sequences, roughly 10% of them singletons. The sequenced sample consisted of PBMCs or a T cell subset sorted from them (not recorded which). The source is a man younger than 35 who had mild COVID-19 (a few samples of this study predate the infection). Cell type and time point are not known.

This clonotype showed up many times. The rearrangement joins TRBV5-1 to TRBJ1-2, with D uncertain. The V end lost 3 bases, the J end lost 5 bases, and 14 bases lay between the germline ends. The CDR3 consists of 14 residues. Germline-derived CDR1 and CDR2 are SGHRS and YFSETQ. The CDR3 DNA sequence: TGCGCCAGCAGCTCCTCATTCGGGCAGTATGGCTACACCTTC. Its protein is CASSSSFGQYGYTF. Using reference TRBV5-1 and TRBJ1-2 for the parts outside the CDR3, the full variable domain is KAGVTQTPRYLIKTRGQQVTLSCSPISGHRSVSWYQQTPGQGLQFLFEYFSETQRNKGNFPGRFSGRQFSNSRSEMNVSTLELGDSALYLCASSSSFGQYGYTFGSGTRLTVV.

CDR3 DNA sequence: TGTGCCAGCAGCCCCGTTGTATCCGCACCCCTCCACTTT. Translating gives CASSPVVSAPLHF. The rearrangement links TRBV3-1 to TRBJ1-6, with D hard to call. V dropped 4 bases and J dropped 11 bases, with 12 bases sitting between them. The length of the CDR3 is 13 residues. Germline lookup yields CDR1 LGHDT and CDR2 YNNKEL (reference sequence).

The CDR3 DNA reads TGTGCCAGCAGCGGTAGTGGCGGGTTGCCTGGGGCCAACGTCCTGACTTTC. Amino acid sequence: CASSGSGGLPGANVLTF. V is TRBV11-1 and J is TRBJ2-6, with a weak D call TRBD2 (5 bases). Germline V gene sequence: CDR1 SGHAT, CDR2 FQDESV (reference sequence). This CDR3 is built from 17 residues. The V end lost 5 bases, the J end lost 2 bases, and 16 bases lay between the germline ends.

This clonotype was counted a few times. In DNA, the CDR3 is TGTGCCAGCAGCCTATGGGCCTCTGGGGCCAACGTCCTGACTTTC. It specifies CASSLWASGANVLTF. The V call is TRBV7-9, the J call TRBJ2-6, with unresolved D. Trimming stripped 5 bases from V and 0 bases from J, with 8 bases between. The CDR3 extends over 15 amino acids. Germline values: CDR1 SEHNR, CDR2 FQNEAQ (reference sequence).

This clonotype was seen repeatedly, ten times or more. The CDR3 sequence is CASSLVPAGELFF. As DNA, the CDR3 is TGCGCCAGCAGCTTGGTTCCTGCCGGGGAGCTGTTTTTT. The chain joins TRBV5-1 to TRBJ2-2; D is unresolved. Germline CDR1 reads SGHRS; CDR2 reads YFSETQ. The CDR3 length is 13 residues. V was pared by 0 bases and J by 6 bases, with 6 bases between.

There are many counts of this clonotype. V is TRBV6-2 or TRBV6-3 and J is TRBJ1-1; D unclear. This CDR3 has 12 amino acids. Germline assignment: CDR1 MNHEY and CDR2 SVGEGT. The ends were cut back, 1 base at V and 1 base at J, with 1 base in the middle. CDR3 amino acids: CASSYWNTEAFF. In DNA, the CDR3 is TGTGCCAGCAGTTACTGGAACACTGAAGCTTTCTTT.

In this sample, this clonotype turned up many times. V and J are TRBV12-3 or TRBV12-4 and TRBJ1-1, with 11 positions matching TRBD1. The V and J ends lost 4 bases and 6 bases, in that order; junction bases with no gene match: 7. The length of the CDR3 is 15 residues. Written as DNA, the CDR3 is TGTGCCAGCAGTTCCCTGGGACAGGGGGTGTCTGAAGCTTTCTTT. Translated, it gives CASSSLGQGVSEAFF.